This T cell receptor beta chain was documented in a study of T cells in Graves' hyperthyroidism and ophthalmopathy. In the ophthalmopathy cohort, Clinical Activity Score was at least 3, NOSPECS grade at least 4, and duration under 3 months. Investigators excluded patients with uncontrolled infection, other autoimmune disease, pregnancy or lactation. The authors took PBMCs from 8 to 10 ml fresh peripheral blood. General study findings and limits: Most thyroid-expanded clonotypes above 0.001 were also found in blood.

Germline lookup yields CDR1 SGHAT and CDR2 FQNNGV. Unmatched junction bases numbered 28, after V lost 8 bases and J lost 4 bases. This CDR3 comprises 22 residues. It was RNA transcripts that yielded the amplified TCR beta CDR3 regions. HTBI primers drove first-round RT-PCR of the TCR CDR3. From the multiplex PCR reads, TCRdb called clonotypes with MiXCR, one entry per CDR3 protein. Among hundreds of thousands of distinct CDR3 sequences, 20% were seen once, and the ten largest hold approximately 50%. About this clonotype: The antigen is undetermined.

The specimen was blood. This TCR was recovered from a man aged 35 to 55 with Graves' ophthalmopathy. This chain connects TRBV11-2 to TRBJ2-1, with TRBD2 matching 11 bases. CDR3 amino acids: CASGYPPTGTSGSSGIYNEQFF. CDR3 bases: TGTGCCAGCGGATACCCCCCTACCGGGACTAGCGGATCTAGTGGGATATACAATGAGCAGTTCTTC.